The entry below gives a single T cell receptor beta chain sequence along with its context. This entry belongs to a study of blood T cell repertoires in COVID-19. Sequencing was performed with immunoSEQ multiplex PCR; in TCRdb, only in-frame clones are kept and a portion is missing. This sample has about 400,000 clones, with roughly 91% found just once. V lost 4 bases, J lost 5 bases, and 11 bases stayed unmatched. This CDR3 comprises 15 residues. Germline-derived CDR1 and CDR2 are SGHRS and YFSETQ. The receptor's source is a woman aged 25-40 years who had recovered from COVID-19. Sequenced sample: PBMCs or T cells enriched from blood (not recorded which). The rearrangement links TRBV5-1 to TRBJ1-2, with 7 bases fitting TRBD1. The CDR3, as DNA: TGCGCCAGCAGCCTGGCGGTAGGGGGCGGTTATGGCTACACCTTC. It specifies CASSLAVGGGYGYTF.